The clone carrying this T cell receptor beta chain has more than one count but fewer than ten. Its antigen is still unknown. V shed 0 bases and J 0 bases; nucleotides not matched to a gene: 4. The CDR3 loop spans 18 amino acids. Germline V lookup: CDR1 ENHRY, CDR2 SYGVKD. The authors prepared the TCRbeta library with unique molecular identifiers. TCRdb re-derived calls from the PCR reads in MiXCR, one entry per CDR3 protein. The table has approximately 1,000,000 distinct CDR3 sequences, roughly 29% seen once. The sample originates from a study of T-cell reconstitution after alpha-beta-depleted transplantation in children. Study-wide points: Recipient T cells and thymic progenitors that survived were the source of the high TCRbeta diversity seen at day 60 in some patients.

The receptor's source is a boy in the first two years of life who had a stem cell transplant for SCID, so the T cells may come from the graft donor. The chain combines TRBV10-3 with TRBJ2-1, with 11 bases fitting TRBD2. Sequences were derived from PBMCs, mostly from graft donor cells, sampled 360 days after TCRalphabeta/CD19-depleted stem cell transplant. The CDR3 nucleotides are TGTGCCATCAGTGAGTCGGGGCTAGCGGGGGGCTCCTACAATGAGCAGTTCTTC. Its translation is CAISESGLAGGSYNEQFF.